This T cell receptor (beta chain) is drawn from a study of CD8+ T cells in alopecia areata. Background on the study: After 6 to 18 months of tofacitinib, follow-up continued 6 months off drug.

Treatment here: oral pan-JAK inhibitor, 5-10 mg twice daily. The ends lost 5 bases at V and 8 bases at J; junction bases unmatched: 12. The CDR3 loop spans 15 amino acids. Germline V gives CDR1 PRHDT, CDR2 FYEKMQ (reference sequence). Whole-study results and caveats: Many expanded lesional clones stayed in scalp and blood while on tofacitinib.

Points on this clone: Antigen: not known.

Extraction of RNA preceded its reverse transcription into cDNA, which served as the sequencing template. Clones were read by immunoSEQ multiplex PCR, and TCRdb kept only the in-frame ones, dropping some. The sample has fewer than 200,000 clones; 58% are singletons. V is TRBV13 and J is TRBJ2-1; 7 nucleotides agree with TRBD2. Sequences were derived from CD8+ T cells sorted from blood, sampled at week 24, from a patient treated with tofacitinib. The TCR was taken from a human donor with alopecia areata. The CDR3 here is CASSPPATRGDEQFF. The CDR3 coding sequence is TGTGCCAGCAGCCCCCCGGCTACCCGGGGGGATGAGCAGTTCTTC.